Below are 17 T cell receptor beta chains sequenced from a single sample in a study of blood T cell repertoires in COVID-19. Measured with immunoSEQ multiplex PCR; TCRdb has only the in-frame clones, and not every one. The data show about 99,000 clones, roughly 80% seen once. The sequencing sample was made of peripheral blood. The receptors were sampled from a woman of 80 years or more with active or convalescent COVID-19.

The V and J genes are TRBV18 and TRBJ1-4; D unresolved. Germline assignment: CDR1 KGHSH and CDR2 LQKENI. This CDR3 spans 13 amino acids. V was pared by 6 bases and J by 4 bases, with 9 bases between. In DNA, the CDR3 is TGTGCCAGCTCCCCCCGTGTTAATGAAAAACTGTTTTTT. Translated: CASSPRVNEKLFF. Together with reference TRBV18 and TRBJ1-4, the CDR3 gives the full variable domain: NAGVMQNPRHLVRRRGQEARLRCSPMKGHSHVYWYRQLPEEGLKFMVYLQKENIIDESGMPKERFSAEFPKEGPSILRIQQVVRGDSAAYFCASSPRVNEKLFFGSGTQLSVL.

The chain recombines TRBV27 with TRBJ2-7; a possible D gene is TRBD1 (6 bases). Germline-derived CDR1 and CDR2 are MNHEY and SMNVEV (reference sequence). Trimming took off 3 bases at V and 1 base at J, with 22 bases between the two ends. This CDR3 is 18 amino acids long. Here the CDR3 DNA reads TGTGCCAGCAGTTTTAGGGGGTTCGGTATCGACGGGTCCTACGAGCAGTACTTC. It translates to CASSFRGFGIDGSYEQYF.

This sequence joins TRBV27 and TRBJ2-7, with 7 bases identical to TRBD1. The CDR3 is 14 amino acids. The ends lost 5 bases at V and 6 bases at J; junction bases unmatched: 10. The germline V gene has CDR1 MNHEY and CDR2 SMNVEV (reference sequence). CDR3 sequence reads: CASSPSGQRREQYF. The CDR3 bases are TGTGCCAGCAGTCCTTCGGGACAGCGTCGCGAGCAGTACTTC.

This chain uses TRBV6-2 or TRBV6-3 with TRBJ2-7; possible D gene TRBD2, 7 bases. The germline V and J ends were trimmed by 5 bases and 1 base, with 24 bases remaining between them. Germline V CDR1 and CDR2: MNHEY, SVGEGT. There are 18 residues in the CDR3. The CDR3 DNA reads as TGTGCCAGCAGTGGGTGGGGGGGCACACGCCTGGCTTCCTACGAGCAGTACTTC. Translated: CASSGWGGTRLASYEQYF.

As DNA, the CDR3 is TGTGCCAGCAGCTTGCCGCTCGGGGTAGGGAACACTGAAGCTTTCTTT. It is translated as CASSLPLGVGNTEAFF. The V call is TRBV5-4, the J call TRBJ1-1; no definite D call. V dropped 1 base and J dropped 1 base, with 14 bases sitting between them. The CDR3 extends over 16 amino acids. Germline CDR1 reads SGHNT; CDR2 reads YYREEE (reference sequence).

The J gene is TRBJ2-1, the V gene TRBV3-1 (or the pseudogene TRBV3-2), with D perhaps matching TRBD1 (5 bases). CDR1 LGHDT and CDR2 YNNKEL come from the germline V gene (reference sequence). CDR3 length: 16 residues. V shed 3 bases and J shed 3 bases, with 15 bases lying between them. CDR3: CASSQSQGSYYNEQFF. Written as DNA, the CDR3 is TGTGCCAGCAGCCAGTCCCAGGGTAGCTACTACAATGAGCAGTTCTTC.

This clone has only one observation. The rearrangement links TRBV6-6 to TRBJ2-7; 10 bases line up with TRBD2. The V gene end was trimmed by 6 bases and the J gene end by 7 bases; junction bases not matched to a gene: 12. CDR1 and CDR2 (germline): MNHNY, SVGAGI (reference sequence). The CDR3 runs to 15 residues. CDR3 DNA: TGTGCCAGCAGCTTCCCCCTAGCGGGAGTAGAAGAGCAGTACTTC. Protein product: CASSFPLAGVEEQYF.

DNA of the CDR3: TGTGCCAGCAGCCCACCTCCGACTAGCGGGATGAGGGGGGCCAACGTCCTGACTTTC. Its protein is CASSPPPTSGMRGANVLTF. This rearrangement joins TRBV3-1 (or the pseudogene TRBV3-2) to TRBJ2-6; 11 bases are shared with TRBD2. J gave up 4 bases and V 4 bases, and 12 bases lay outside the gene matches. Germline V CDR1 and CDR2: LGHDT, YNNKEL (reference sequence). CDR3 length equals 19 residues.

This chain connects TRBV11-2 to TRBJ2-1; 11 nucleotides line up with TRBD2. Per germline, CDR1 SGHAT and CDR2 FQNNGV. CDR3 size: 19 residues. V trimming: 5 bases; J trimming: 0 bases; junction bases outside the gene matches: 12. This CDR3 reads CASSKVLAGEWSSYNEQFF. The CDR3 region has the DNA TGTGCCAGCAGCAAAGTACTAGCGGGAGAGTGGAGCTCCTACAATGAGCAGTTCTTC.

The chain employs TRBV21-1 and TRBJ2-7; the table's D call, TRBD2, was not checked against the DNA. TRBV21-1 constitutes a pseudogene. This CDR3 has 15 residues. The CDR3 sequence: CASSDFSRRAYEQYF. CDR3 nucleotide sequence: TGTGCCAGCAGCGATTTCTCAAGGAGGGCCTACGAGCAGTACTTC.

The genes are TRBV30 and TRBJ2-3, with 7 bases identical to TRBD1. The CDR3 contains 15 residues. Germline lookup yields CDR1 GTSNPN and CDR2 SVGIG (reference sequence). V trimming: 4 bases; J trimming: 3 bases; junction bases outside the gene matches: 10. CDR3 loop: CAWTLPTGWTDTQYF. CDR3 nucleotides: TGTGCCTGGACTCTGCCGACAGGGTGGACAGATACGCAGTATTTT.

V is TRBV5-1 and J is TRBJ2-5; 9 nucleotides match TRBD1. Looked up from germline, CDR1 is SGHRS and CDR2 is YFSETQ. This CDR3 has 14 residues. The V and J ends lost 0 bases and 5 bases, in that order; junction bases with no gene match: 2. CDR3 in amino acids: CASSLGTGVETQYF. The DNA of the CDR3 is TGCGCCAGCAGCTTGGGGACAGGGGTCGAGACCCAGTACTTC.

CDR3 amino acids: CASSPLAAYEQYF. The CDR3 DNA follows: TGTGCCAGCTCACCATTGGCGGCCTACGAGCAGTACTTC. The rearrangement links TRBV18 to TRBJ2-7, with D unresolved. Germline values: CDR1 KGHSH, CDR2 LQKENI. V dropped 2 bases and J dropped 2 bases, with 7 bases sitting between them. The CDR3 totals 13 residues. The whole variable domain, filled in from reference TRBV18 and TRBJ2-7, reads NAGVMQNPRHLVRRRGQEARLRCSPMKGHSHVYWYRQLPEEGLKFMVYLQKENIIDESGMPKERFSAEFPKEGPSILRIQQVVRGDSAAYFCASSPLAAYEQYFGPGTRLTVT.

In nucleotides, the CDR3 is TGTGCCAGCAGCTCCCTTTTGATCGGCACTGAAGCTTTCTTT. This sequence encodes CASSSLLIGTEAFF. The gene calls are TRBV7-9 and TRBJ1-1; D unresolved. V gave up 4 bases and J gave up 4 bases, with 13 bases separating them. Germline values: CDR1 SEHNR, CDR2 FQNEAQ (reference sequence). This CDR3 has 14 residues.

CDR3 DNA: TGTGCCAGCAGCCGGGACAACTCTGGGGCCAACGTCCTGACTTTC. Protein sequence: CASSRDNSGANVLTF. The chain carries TRBV5-5 and TRBJ2-6, with D possibly matching TRBD1 (6 bases). Germline V gene sequence: CDR1 SGHKS, CDR2 YYEKEE (reference sequence). V was pared by 4 bases and J by 0 bases, with 8 bases between. CDR3 length: 15 residues.

J is TRBJ2-3 and V is TRBV5-4, with 11 bases aligning to TRBD1. From germline, CDR1 is SGHNT and CDR2 YYREEE (reference sequence). The V and J ends lost 4 bases and 5 bases, in that order; junction bases with no gene match: 6. There are 15 residues in the CDR3. The DNA of the CDR3 is TGTGCCAGCAGCCCTCGGACAGGGGGCATAGATACGCAGTATTTT. Encoded protein: CASSPRTGGIDTQYF. The full variable domain, with the rest looked up from reference TRBV5-4 and TRBJ2-3, is ETGVTQSPTHLIKTRGQQVTLRCSSQSGHNTVSWYQQALGQGPQFIFQYYREEENGRGNFPPRFSGLQFPNYSSELNVNALELDDSALYLCASSPRTGGIDTQYFGPGTRLTVL.

The DNA of the CDR3 is TGTGCCAGCAATTTCGACAGTGGGTACGACGAGCAGTACTTC. This gives the protein CASNFDSGYDEQYF. V and J are TRBV2 and TRBJ2-7; possibly TRBD1 for D (5 bases). Trimming removed 7 bases from V and 5 bases from J, with 18 bases in between. This CDR3 contains 14 residues. The V gene's germline CDR1 is SNHLY and CDR2 FYNNEI.